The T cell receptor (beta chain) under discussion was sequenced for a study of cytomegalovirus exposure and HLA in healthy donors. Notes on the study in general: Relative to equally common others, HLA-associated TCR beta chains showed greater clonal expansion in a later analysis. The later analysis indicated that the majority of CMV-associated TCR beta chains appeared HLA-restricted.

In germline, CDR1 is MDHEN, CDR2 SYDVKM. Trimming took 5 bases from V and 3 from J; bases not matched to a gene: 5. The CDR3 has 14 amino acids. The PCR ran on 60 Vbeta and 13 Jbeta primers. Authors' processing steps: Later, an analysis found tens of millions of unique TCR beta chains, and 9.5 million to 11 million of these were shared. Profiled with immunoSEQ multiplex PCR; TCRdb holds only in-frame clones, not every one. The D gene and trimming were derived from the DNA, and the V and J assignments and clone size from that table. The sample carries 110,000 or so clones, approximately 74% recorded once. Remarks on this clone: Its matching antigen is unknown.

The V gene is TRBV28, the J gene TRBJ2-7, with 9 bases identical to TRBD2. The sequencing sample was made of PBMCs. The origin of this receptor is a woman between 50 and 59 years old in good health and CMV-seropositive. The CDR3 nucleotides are TGTGCCAGCAGTCGGCGGGAGGGTAACTACGAGCAGTACTTC. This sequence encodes CASSRREGNYEQYF.